This passage covers 25 T cell receptor beta chains from one sample sequenced in a study of blood T cell repertoires in COVID-19. The data were produced by immunoSEQ multiplex PCR, yet TCRdb's version contains in-frame clones alone and is incomplete. The sample has approximately 280,000 clones; about four fifths are singletons. Sequencing was carried out using PBMCs or T cells enriched from blood (not recorded which). These TCRs come from a man between 35 and 55 years old who had been exposed to COVID-19.

The V call is TRBV9, the J call TRBJ1-2; D is undetermined. This CDR3 has 13 residues. Trimming shortened V by 4 bases and J by 2 bases, and 9 bases separated the two germline ends. The germline V gene encodes CDR1 SGDLS and CDR2 YYNGEE. The DNA for the CDR3 is TGTGCCAGCAGCCCCGACATCAACTATGGCTACACCTTC. It translates to CASSPDINYGYTF.

The chain uses TRBV11-3 and TRBJ2-5, with D possibly TRBD2 on 5 matching bases. Germline V lookup: CDR1 SGHNT, CDR2 YENEEA. The CDR3 has 16 amino acids. Deletions cut 1 base from V and 4 bases from J, with 16 bases between. The CDR3 coding sequence is TGTGCCAGCAGCTTAGGTCAAAGCCTAGCAAGAGAGACCCAGTACTTC. Amino acids: CASSLGQSLARETQYF.

On this clone itself: Other DNA sequences of this sample code for an identical CDR3. The chain combines TRBV19 with TRBJ2-6; no clear D. V lost 2 bases and J lost 0, with 5 bases in between. Germline CDR1 and CDR2: LNHDA and SQIVND (reference sequence). The CDR3 contains 15 residues. CDR3 sequence: CASSISGSGANVLTF. CDR3 bases: TGTGCCAGTAGTATATCAGGCTCTGGGGCCAACGTCCTGACTTTC.

The chain uses TRBV10-3 and TRBJ2-1; 8 positions match TRBD1. Germline V gene lookup returns CDR1 ENHRY and CDR2 SYGVKD. V dropped 4 bases and J dropped 8; count of bases not matched to a gene: 10. The CDR3 has 15 amino acids. CDR3 residues: CAISGRGTGTDEQFF. CDR3 in DNA: TGTGCCATCAGTGGTCGGGGGACAGGAACCGATGAGCAGTTCTTC.

The gene calls are TRBV7-6 and TRBJ2-1; 8 nucleotides line up with TRBD1. The CDR3 contains 13 residues. The J segment lost 10 bases and the V segment lost 4 bases, leaving 6 bases of the junction unmatched. CDR1 SGHVS and CDR2 FNYEAQ come from the germline V gene. The CDR3 sequence is CASSWGTGLEQFF. The CDR3 DNA sequence: TGTGCCAGCAGCTGGGGGACAGGCCTAGAGCAGTTCTTC.

The chain is built from TRBV19 and TRBJ1-4, with D maybe TRBD1 (5 bases). The germline CDR1 and CDR2 sequences are LNHDA and SQIVND (reference sequence). This CDR3 contains 13 residues. V dropped 7 bases and J dropped 6 bases, with 12 bases sitting between them. The CDR3: CASIGGKYEKLFF. The CDR3 nucleotides read TGTGCCAGTATCGGGGGAAAGTATGAAAAACTGTTTTTT.

The chain couples TRBV9 to TRBJ1-5, with 7 bases that match TRBD1. V shed 2 bases and J 3 bases; nucleotides not matched to a gene: 5. This CDR3 is built from 15 residues. The germline V gene encodes CDR1 SGDLS and CDR2 YYNGEE. CDR3: CASSVGDRPNQPQHF. As DNA, the CDR3 is TGTGCCAGCAGCGTCGGGGACAGACCCAATCAGCCCCAGCATTTT. Filled out from reference TRBV9 and TRBJ1-5, the complete variable domain reads DSGVTQTPKHLITATGQRVTLRCSPRSGDLSVYWYQQSLDQGLQFLIQYYNGEERAKGNILERFSAQQFPDLHSELNLSSLELGDSALYFCASSVGDRPNQPQHFGDGTRLSIL.

This clone was recorded at least ten times. The sample contains more than one DNA sequence encoding this CDR3. The chain is built from TRBV18 and TRBJ2-1; TRBD2 matches 12 bases. The germline V gene has CDR1 KGHSH and CDR2 LQKENI. The CDR3 extends over 16 amino acids. Trimming at V came to 0 bases and at J to 5 bases, leaving 2 bases not matched to a gene. The CDR3 DNA is TGTGCCAGCTCACCACCGGGACTAGCGGGCCACAATGAGCAGTTCTTC. Amino acids: CASSPPGLAGHNEQFF.

This chain joins TRBV28 and TRBJ2-3; weak D call: TRBD1 (5 bases). The germline CDR1 and CDR2 sequences are MDHEN and SYDVKM. The CDR3 is 18 amino acids. The V and J ends lost 9 bases and 2 bases respectively, with 27 bases between them. The CDR3 here is CASTQAGMVVGDTDTQYF. CDR3 bases: TGTGCCAGTACACAGGCTGGTATGGTTGTTGGGGACACAGATACGCAGTATTTT.

This chain uses TRBV19 with TRBJ2-2; 7 bases are a match to TRBD1. CDR1 LNHDA and CDR2 SQIVND come from the germline V gene (reference sequence). The CDR3 runs 17 residues. With 3 bases clipped from V and 3 bases from J, the junction kept 10 bases outside the gene matches. CDR3 in amino acids: CASSITSDRVYTGELFF. The CDR3 DNA is TGTGCCAGTAGTATTACCTCCGACAGGGTCTACACCGGGGAGCTGTTTTTT.

The V and J genes are TRBV7-6 and TRBJ1-6, with D maybe TRBD1 (5 bases). The CDR3 is 15 residues long. Germline loops: CDR1 SGHVS, CDR2 FNYEAQ. Trimming left V 5 bases short and J 0 bases short, with 8 bases between. The CDR3 DNA reads as TGTGCCAGCAGCCGACAGAGCTCCTATAATTCACCCCTCCACTTT. Protein: CASSRQSSYNSPLHF.

This clone was seen many times. This sequence joins TRBV4-1 and TRBJ1-3, with 7 positions matching TRBD1. The V gene's germline CDR1 is MGHRA and CDR2 YSYEKL. CDR3 length: 14 amino acids. The ends lost 10 bases at V and 0 bases at J; junction bases unmatched: 6. CDR3 region: CATRQGPSGNTIYF. In DNA form, the CDR3 reads TGCGCCACCCGACAGGGCCCCTCTGGAAACACCATATATTTT.

The chain couples TRBV7-3 to TRBJ2-7; TRBD2 aligns across 10 bases. CDR1 and CDR2 from the germline V gene are SGHTA and FQGTGA. The CDR3 is made up of 15 amino acids. V dropped 4 bases and J dropped 5; count of bases not matched to a gene: 8. CDR3 nucleotides: TGTGCCAGCAGCTCGCCGGAGCGGGAGGGTAACGAGCAGTACTTC. Translating gives CASSSPEREGNEQYF.

This chain joins TRBV29-1 and TRBJ1-1, with TRBD1 as a possible D gene (5 bases). The CDR3 covers 13 residues. Deletions cut 4 bases from V and 0 bases from J, with 9 bases between. The germline V gene encodes CDR1 SQVTM and CDR2 ANQGSEA. Written as DNA, the CDR3 is TGCAGCGTTGTGGGGCTCATGAACACTGAAGCTTTCTTT. Protein product: CSVVGLMNTEAFF.

This chain links TRBV29-1 with TRBJ2-5; possible D gene TRBD2, 5 bases. V gave up 4 bases and J gave up 4 bases, with 10 bases separating them. Germline V lookup: CDR1 SQVTM, CDR2 ANQGSEA. This CDR3 is 12 amino acids long. Here the CDR3 reads CSVAGFTETQYF. In DNA, the CDR3 is TGCAGCGTTGCGGGGTTTACAGAGACCCAGTACTTC.

Worth noting for this clone: Other nucleotide sequences from this sample produce the same CDR3. The chain combines TRBV6-5 with TRBJ1-3; D gene uncertain. Germline CDR1 and CDR2: MNHEY and SVGAGI. Trimming pared 2 bases from V and 4 bases from J, leaving 6 bases between. The CDR3 totals 13 residues. Here the CDR3 reads CASSYGGGNTIYF. CDR3 coding DNA: TGTGCCAGCAGTTACGGTGGCGGAAACACCATATATTTT.

In its sample, this clone was seen once. The rearrangement joins TRBV13 to TRBJ1-2; D might be TRBD1 (6 bases). This CDR3 region has 17 residues. V was shortened by 1 base and J by 9 bases, with 24 bases between the two germline ends. Looked up from germline, CDR1 is PRHDT and CDR2 is FYEKMQ (reference sequence). In DNA form, the CDR3 reads TGTGCCAGCAGCTTAGCGGGGGGCCAGGGTCCTCTTATAAGCTACACCTTC. This gives the protein CASSLAGGQGPLISYTF.

The chain carries TRBV3-1 (or the pseudogene TRBV3-2) and TRBJ1-3; a possible D gene is TRBD1 (6 bases). The germline V gene has CDR1 LGHDT and CDR2 YNNKEL (reference sequence). V lost 5 bases and J lost 0, with 11 bases in between. The CDR3 spans 15 residues. The CDR3 loop is CASSARGASGNTIYF. CDR3 DNA: TGTGCCAGCAGCGCCCGGGGGGCCTCTGGAAACACCATATATTTT.

The chain recombines TRBV19 with TRBJ1-4; D possibly corresponds to TRBD1 (5 bases). There are 15 residues in the CDR3. Between the trimmed V and J ends, which lost 9 bases and 8 bases, there was a span of 22 bases. The germline CDR1 and CDR2 sequences are LNHDA and SQIVND (reference sequence). CDR3: CASNRRGIEREKLFF. CDR3 nucleotides: TGTGCCAGCAACAGGCGGGGGATTGAGAGGGAAAAACTGTTTTTT.

The chain carries TRBV14 and TRBJ2-7; tentatively, D is TRBD2 (6 bases). V was clipped by 1 base and J by 2 bases, with 12 bases between them. Looked up from germline, CDR1 is SGHDN and CDR2 is FVKESK. The CDR3 sequence is 15 residues long. CDR3 protein: CASSQVGGNPYEQYF. CDR3 in DNA: TGTGCCAGCAGCCAAGTTGGCGGGAACCCCTACGAGCAGTACTTC.

This clone came up once. The genes are TRBV6-5 and TRBJ2-2; the match to TRBD2 covers 7 bases. This CDR3 has 14 amino acids. J lost 4 bases, V lost 7 bases, and 6 bases had no gene match. Germline V gene sequence: CDR1 MNHEY, CDR2 SVGAGI. This chain's CDR3 is CASNLRGVTGELFF. The DNA for the CDR3 is TGTGCCAGCAACCTCCGGGGGGTCACCGGGGAGCTGTTTTTT.

This clone was seen only once. The V call is TRBV29-1, the J call TRBJ2-2, with 9 bases identical to TRBD2. J was trimmed by 0 bases and V by 4 bases; bases with no gene match: 6. The CDR3 has 16 residues. CDR1 is SQVTM and CDR2 is ANQGSEA in the germline V gene. This chain's CDR3 is CSVAPRLAANTGELFF. The CDR3 region has the DNA TGCAGCGTTGCCCCTAGACTAGCGGCGAACACCGGGGAGCTGTTTTTT.

The chain is built from TRBV5-6 and TRBJ2-3; tentatively, D is TRBD1 (5 bases). The V and J ends lost 0 bases and 4 bases respectively, with 12 bases between them. Looked up from germline, CDR1 is SGHDT and CDR2 is YYEEEE. This CDR3 contains 15 residues. The CDR3 DNA reads as TGTGCCAGCAGCTTGGGAACGGTGGGGCCAGATACGCAGTATTTT. It codes for CASSLGTVGPDTQYF. Filled out from reference TRBV5-6 and TRBJ2-3, the complete variable domain reads DAGVTQSPTHLIKTRGQQVTLRCSPKSGHDTVSWYQQALGQGPQFIFQYYEEEERQRGNFPDRFSGHQFPNYSSELNVNALLLGDSALYLCASSLGTVGPDTQYFGPGTRLTVL.

V and J are TRBV9 and TRBJ2-4; D is unresolved. The V end was cut by 3 bases, the J end by 1 base, with 8 bases between. The CDR3 totals 14 residues. The germline V gene encodes CDR1 SGDLS and CDR2 YYNGEE. CDR3 in DNA: TGTGCCAGCAGCGGACTCGGGGCCAAAAACATTCAGTACTTC. It yields the protein CASSGLGAKNIQYF.

V and J are TRBV24-1 and TRBJ2-1, with a possible D match to TRBD2 (6 bases). The CDR3 spans 12 residues. Germline lookup yields CDR1 KGHDR and CDR2 SFDVKD. Trimming removed 4 bases at V and 6 bases at J, with 6 bases between. The CDR3 sequence is CATSEGGNEQFF. The CDR3, as DNA: TGTGCCACCAGTGAGGGGGGCAATGAGCAGTTCTTC.